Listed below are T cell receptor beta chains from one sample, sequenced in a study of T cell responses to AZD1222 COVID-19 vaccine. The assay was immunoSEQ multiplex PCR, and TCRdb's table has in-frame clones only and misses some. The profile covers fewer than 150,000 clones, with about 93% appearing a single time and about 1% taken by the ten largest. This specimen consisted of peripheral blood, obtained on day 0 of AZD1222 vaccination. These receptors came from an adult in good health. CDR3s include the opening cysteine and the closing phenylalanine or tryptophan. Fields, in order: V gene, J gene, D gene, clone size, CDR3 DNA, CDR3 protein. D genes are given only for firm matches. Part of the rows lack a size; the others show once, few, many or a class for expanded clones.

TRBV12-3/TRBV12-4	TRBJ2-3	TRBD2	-	TGTGCCAGCAGTTTCAAGCGGGGGGCCGCGCAGTATTTT	CASSFKRGAAQYF
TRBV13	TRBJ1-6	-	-	TGTGCCAGCAGCTTAGACGCCTCCTATAATTCACCCCTCCACTTT	CASSLDASYNSPLHF
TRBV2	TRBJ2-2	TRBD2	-	TGTGCCAGCAGGGGGGCGGGGGGCCCCACCGGGGAGCTGTTTTTT	CASRGAGGPTGELFF
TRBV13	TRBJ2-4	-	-	TGTGCCAGCAGCCCACCGGGGGCGCCCAAAAACATTCAGTACTTC	CASSPPGAPKNIQYF
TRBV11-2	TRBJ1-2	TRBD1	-	TGTGCCAGCAGCCCGACAGGGGGCCATGGCTACACCTTC	CASSPTGGHGYTF
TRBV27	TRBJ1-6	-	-	TGTGCCAGCAGTTGGGGGTACTCCTATAATTCACCCCTCCACTTT	CASSWGYSYNSPLHF
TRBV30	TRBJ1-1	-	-	TGTGCCTGCTTCAGGGCAAGGGGCGCTTTCTTT	CACFRARGAFF
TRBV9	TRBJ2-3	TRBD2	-	TGTGCCAGCAGCCCTAGCGGGGGGGCGGCAGATACGCAGTATTTT	CASSPSGGAADTQYF
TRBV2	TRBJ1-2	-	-	TGTGCCAGCAGTGTAGGAGGGGTCATTGGCTACACCTTC	CASSVGGVIGYTF
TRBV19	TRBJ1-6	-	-	TGTGCCAGTAGTATCGGCGGGGTCTCCTATAATTCACCCCTCCACTTT	CASSIGGVSYNSPLHF
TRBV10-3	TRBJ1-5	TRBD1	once	TGTGCCATCAAGAAGGGAGGGGGCAGTAATCAGCCCCAGCATTTT	CAIKKGGGSNQPQHF
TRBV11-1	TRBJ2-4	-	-	TGTGCCAGCAGCTTTGAGGGATGGAACATTCAGTACTTC	CASSFEGWNIQYF
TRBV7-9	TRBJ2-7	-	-	TGTGCCAGCAGTTCCCTTGTCACTGGAGGGCAGTACTTC	CASSSLVTGGQYF
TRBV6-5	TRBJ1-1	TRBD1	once	TGTGCCAGCAGTACCAGGGGGCGAAGAGAAGCTTTCTTT	CASSTRGRREAFF
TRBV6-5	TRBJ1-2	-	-	TGTGCCAGCAGTTACTCGAAGAGAAGGAGAAATGGCTACACCTTC	CASSYSKRRRNGYTF
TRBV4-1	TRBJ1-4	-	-	TGCGCCAGCAGCCCGCGCCGACAGGACTTTAATGAAAAACTGTTTTTT	CASSPRRQDFNEKLFF
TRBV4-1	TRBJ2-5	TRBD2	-	TGCGCCAGCAGCCAAGTAAGGGAGGGAGAGACCCAGTACTTC	CASSQVREGETQYF
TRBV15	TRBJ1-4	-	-	TGTGCCACCAGCAGTTCCGAGGCCATCGCCTTTAATGAAAAACTGTTTTTT	CATSSSEAIAFNEKLFF
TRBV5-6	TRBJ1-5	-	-	TGTGCCAGCAGCTTTGGGACGACGGGGAATCAGCCCCAGCATTTT	CASSFGTTGNQPQHF
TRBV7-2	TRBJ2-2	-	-	TGTGCCAGCAGTTTACAGGCAGGGACCGGGGAGCTGTTTTTT	CASSLQAGTGELFF
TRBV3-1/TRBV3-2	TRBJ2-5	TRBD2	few	TGTGCCAGCAGCCAAGAACGCCCCAGGGGTAGCGGGGGGGAAAGGCAGACCCAGTACTTC	CASSQERPRGSGGERQTQYF
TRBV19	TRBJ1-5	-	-	TGTGCCAGCAGGGGAGCGCATCAGCCCCAGCATTTT	CASRGAHQPQHF
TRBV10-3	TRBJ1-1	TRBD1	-	TGTGCCATCGGCCCAGGGGGCTTAAACACTGAAGCTTTCTTT	CAIGPGGLNTEAFF
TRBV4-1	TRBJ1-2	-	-	TGCGCCAGCAGCCAAGGGGTCCCCCTCTATGGCTACACCTTC	CASSQGVPLYGYTF
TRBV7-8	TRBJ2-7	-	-	TGTGCCAGCAGCTTAGCTGCAGGGAACTACGAGCAGTACTTC	CASSLAAGNYEQYF
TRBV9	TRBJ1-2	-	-	TGTGCCAGCAGCGTAGTATCGCAGGATGGCTACACCTTC	CASSVVSQDGYTF
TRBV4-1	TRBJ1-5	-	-	TGCGCCAGCAGCCTAGTAGCCGATCAGCCCCAGCATTTT	CASSLVADQPQHF
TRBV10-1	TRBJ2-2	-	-	TGCGCCAGCAGTGAAGCAGCGGGGAACACCGGGGAGCTGTTTTTT	CASSEAAGNTGELFF
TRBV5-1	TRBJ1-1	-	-	TGCGCCAGCAGAAGGGAATTGGAATCTGAAGCTTTCTTT	CASRRELESEAFF
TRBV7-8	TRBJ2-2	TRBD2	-	TGTGCCAGCACACTCGGAGCGGGGGACACCGGGGAGCTGTTTTTT	CASTLGAGDTGELFF
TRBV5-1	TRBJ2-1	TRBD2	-	TGCGCCAGCAGCTTCGGACTAGCGGGGGGGCTCTACAATGAGCAGTTCTTC	CASSFGLAGGLYNEQFF
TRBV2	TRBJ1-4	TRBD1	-	TGTGCCAGCAGTGGAGACAGGGGGTCTGAAAAACTGTTTTTT	CASSGDRGSEKLFF
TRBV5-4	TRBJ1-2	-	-	TGTGCCAGCAGCTTGGATCAATTCCGAAGTGGCTACACCTTC	CASSLDQFRSGYTF
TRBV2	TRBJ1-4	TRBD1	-	TGTGCCAGCAGTGAAGTAAGAGGGGGCGGGGAAAAACTGTTTTTT	CASSEVRGGGEKLFF
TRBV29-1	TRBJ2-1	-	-	TGCAGCGTTGAAGGTTGGCCGAAAGATAATGAGCAGTTCTTC	CSVEGWPKDNEQFF
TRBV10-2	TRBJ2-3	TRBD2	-	TGCGCCAGCAGCCTTAGCGGGGGCCAACGAGAAGATACGCAGTATTTT	CASSLSGGQREDTQYF
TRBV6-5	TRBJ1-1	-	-	TGTGCCAGCAGTTACTCCCGCAGGGCCGGCACTGAAGCTTTCTTT	CASSYSRRAGTEAFF
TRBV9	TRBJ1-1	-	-	TGTGCCAGCAGCGTAGAGGCCAGAGGAAACACTGAAGCTTTCTTT	CASSVEARGNTEAFF
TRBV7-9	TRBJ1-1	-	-	TGTGCCAGCAGCTTAGAATCAGGGATGAACACTGAAGCTTTCTTT	CASSLESGMNTEAFF
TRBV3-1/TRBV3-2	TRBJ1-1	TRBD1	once	TGTGCCAGCAGCCAACGATCCGGGACAGACACTGAAGCTTTCTTT	CASSQRSGTDTEAFF
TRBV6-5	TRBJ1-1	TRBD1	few	TGTGCCAGCATCTCTCAGGGGGGCACTGAAGCTTTCTTT	CASISQGGTEAFF
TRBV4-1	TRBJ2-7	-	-	TGCGCCAGCAGCCATGGTCAGATTACCATTTACGAGCAGTACTTC	CASSHGQITIYEQYF
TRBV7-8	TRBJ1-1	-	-	TGTGCCAGCAGCGTACGCCGGGAGAAGAACACTGAAGCTTTCTTT	CASSVRREKNTEAFF
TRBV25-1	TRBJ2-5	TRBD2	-	TGTGCCAGCACCCGTAGCGGGGGGACCCAAGAGACCCAGTACTTC	CASTRSGGTQETQYF
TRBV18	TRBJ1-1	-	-	TGTGCCAGCTCACCCCAAGGACAGAACACTGAAGCTTTCTTT	CASSPQGQNTEAFF